Listed here is a single T cell receptor beta chain. This sample was included in a study of shared clonotypes between healthy human individuals. This table comes from immunoSEQ multiplex PCR, and its TCRdb copy is limited to in-frame clones, with some not included. Of about 470,000 clones listed, about 76% were seen once; the top ten hold 13%. Looked up from germline, CDR1 is SGHTA and CDR2 is FQGNSA. The CDR3 consists of 13 residues. V was trimmed by 5 bases and J by 7 bases, leaving 12 bases between them. This TCR was recovered from a woman aged 40 to 50 in good health. Some clones in this sample may be carry-over from other donors' samples. V usage is TRBV7-2 and J usage is TRBJ1-3; possible D gene TRBD1, 5 bases. Specimen: PBMCs. For the CDR3, the DNA is TGTGCCAGCAGCCTCCCTCAGGGCAACACCATATATTTT. Translation gives CASSLPQGNTIYF.